This entry lists 18 T cell receptor beta chains sequenced from one sample in a study of graft-versus-host responses after intestinal transplantation. This table comes from immunoSEQ multiplex PCR, and its TCRdb copy is limited to in-frame clones, with some not included. This sample has around 9,900 clones, with about 94% found just once. The sequencing here drew on PBMCs, taken 8 days after intestinal transplant. Receptors originate from a human patient who received an intestinal transplant, so some T cells may come from the graft donor.

In DNA form, the CDR3 reads TGCAGCGTGGGACAGCGACTCACCGGGGAGCTGTTTTTT. Protein: CSVGQRLTGELFF. V usage is TRBV29-1 and J usage is TRBJ2-2; TRBD1 matches 7 bases. Losses at the gene ends were 6 bases for V and 4 bases for J; bases not matched to a gene: 5. CDR1 is SQVTM and CDR2 is ANQGSEA in the germline V gene. There are 13 residues in the CDR3.

The chain has TRBV27 and TRBJ1-1; 7 nucleotides match TRBD1. Per the germline V gene, CDR1 is MNHEY and CDR2 is SMNVEV (reference sequence). The CDR3 extends over 14 amino acids. J gave up 4 bases and V 2 bases, and 4 bases lay outside the gene matches. The CDR3 loop is CASSLRQGGTEAFF. Here the CDR3 DNA reads TGTGCCAGCAGTTTAAGACAGGGCGGCACTGAAGCTTTCTTT.

The genes are TRBV27 and TRBJ2-1, with 16 bases aligning to TRBD2. The ends lost 5 bases at V and 10 bases at J; junction bases unmatched: 2. This CDR3 is built from 14 residues. Per the germline V gene, CDR1 is MNHEY and CDR2 is SMNVEV (reference sequence). The CDR3 loop is CASSPGLAGGEQFF. Here the CDR3 DNA reads TGTGCCAGCAGTCCGGGACTAGCGGGAGGGGAGCAGTTCTTC.

As to this clone: The DNA is omitted, as the CDR3 cannot be located on it reliably, and the CDR3 follows TCRdb's listing. The chain carries TRBV21-1 and TRBJ2-6. TRBV21-1 is designated a pseudogene. The CDR3 region is 16 residues in length, termini included. The CDR3 loop is CASSKVWGTGANVLTF.

CDR3 amino acids: CASSPGTDADDTQYF. The CDR3 bases are TGCGCCAGCAGCCCTGGGACAGATGCTGACGATACGCAGTATTTT. V gene TRBV5-1 combines with J gene TRBJ2-3, with TRBD1 matching 7 bases. CDR1 is SGHRS, CDR2 YFSETQ, per germline. CDR3 length: 15 residues. With 4 bases clipped from V and 6 bases from J, the junction kept 11 bases outside the gene matches.

The genes are TRBV4-1 and TRBJ2-5; TRBD1 is a possible D gene (6 bases). The V end was cut by 8 bases, the J end by 2 bases, with 15 bases between. Germline loops: CDR1 MGHRA, CDR2 YSYEKL. The CDR3 has 14 residues. CDR3 bases: TGCGCCAGCGCTGCAGGGGTCTGGCAAGAGACCCAGTACTTC. Protein product: CASAAGVWQETQYF.

In nucleotides, the CDR3 is TGTGCCAGCAGTGAAAATGAAAAACTGTTTTTT. Its translation is CASSENEKLFF. The chain recombines TRBV6-1 with TRBJ1-4; D is undetermined. The CDR3 runs to 11 residues. V gave up 2 bases and J gave up 5 bases, with 0 bases separating them. Germline lookup yields CDR1 MNHNS and CDR2 SASEGT.

The chain combines TRBV6-1 with TRBJ2-3; a weak D match, TRBD2 (6 bases). Germline loops: CDR1 MNHNS, CDR2 SASEGT. V was cut by 2 bases and J by 1 base, with 13 bases left in between. CDR3 length equals 16 residues. In nucleotides, the CDR3 is TGTGCCAGCAGTGAATACGAGTCTAGCGGCACAGATACGCAGTATTTT. It specifies CASSEYESSGTDTQYF.

The CDR3 here is CASSMRQFYGYTF. The CDR3 DNA reads as TGTGCCAGTAGTATGAGACAGTTCTATGGCTACACCTTC. This chain connects TRBV19 to TRBJ1-2, with D possibly being TRBD1 (5 bases). Trimming shortened V by 3 bases and J by 4 bases, and 9 bases separated the two germline ends. The CDR3 spans 13 residues. Looked up from germline, CDR1 is LNHDA and CDR2 is SQIVND (reference sequence).

DNA for the CDR3: TGCGCCAGCAGTGAACACCGATCGCAAAAGACCTATGGCTACACCTTC. Translation: CASSEHRSQKTYGYTF. The J gene is TRBJ1-2, the V gene TRBV10-1, with D unresolved. This CDR3 region has 16 residues. Germline V gives CDR1 WNHNN, CDR2 SYGVQD (reference sequence). Deletions cut 3 bases from V and 4 bases from J, with 18 bases between.

This chain joins TRBV10-3 and TRBJ2-1, with D perhaps given as TRBD1 or TRBD2 (5 bases each). Trimming took off 10 bases at V and 7 bases at J, with 20 bases between the two ends. CDR1 is ENHRY, CDR2 SYGVKD, per germline. The CDR3 covers 14 residues. The CDR3 bases are TGTGCCACTCAGGGAGTGGAAGGACGGAATGAGCAGTTCTTC. Translating it yields CATQGVEGRNEQFF.

This clone showed up just once. The DNA for the CDR3 is TGTGCCAGCAGTCCGGGGGGAGGCCCCTACAATGAGCAGTTCTTC. Translated: CASSPGGGPYNEQFF. This chain uses TRBV28 with TRBJ2-1, with TRBD2 matching 7 bases. CDR3 length equals 15 residues. Germline CDR1 and CDR2: MDHEN and SYDVKM. V dropped 5 bases and J dropped 2; count of bases not matched to a gene: 6.

This clone has only one observation. The rearrangement joins TRBV7-9 to TRBJ2-1, with TRBD1 as a possible D gene (6 bases). Germline CDR1 is SEHNR and CDR2 is FQNEAQ (reference sequence). The CDR3 runs 15 residues. Trimming shortened V by 5 bases and J by 8 bases, and 19 bases separated the two germline ends. CDR3 amino acids: CASSPRGTPNDEQFF. DNA of the CDR3: TGTGCCAGCAGCCCTAGGGGGACCCCGAACGATGAGCAGTTCTTC.

This clone has a single count. The V gene is TRBV28, the J gene TRBJ2-7; possible D gene TRBD1, 5 bases. The CDR3 extends over 17 amino acids. Germline V gene data show CDR1 as MDHEN and CDR2 as SYDVKM. V lost 3 bases, J lost 1 base, and 19 bases lay in between. CDR3 sequence: CASSFYDIGQGSYEQYF. For the CDR3, the DNA is TGTGCCAGCAGTTTCTACGACATAGGCCAGGGTTCCTACGAGCAGTACTTC. Combining the CDR3 with reference TRBV28 and TRBJ2-7 gives the whole variable domain DVKVTQSSRYLVKRTGEKVFLECVQDMDHENMFWYRQDPGLGLRLIYFSYDVKMKEKGDIPEGYSVSREKKERFSLILESASTNQTSMYLCASSFYDIGQGSYEQYFGPGTRLTVT.

The chain joins TRBV5-6 to TRBJ2-2, with D perhaps TRBD1 (6 bases). Germline assignment: CDR1 SGHDT and CDR2 YYEEEE. V gave up 5 bases and J gave up 2 bases, with 10 bases separating them. This CDR3 comprises 14 residues. CDR3 in amino acids: CASSDRPNTGELFF. In nucleotides, the CDR3 is TGTGCCAGCAGTGACAGGCCAAACACCGGGGAGCTGTTTTTT.

This sequence joins TRBV28 and TRBJ2-2, with TRBD1 matching 7 bases. The CDR3 is 15 amino acids. Germline values: CDR1 MDHEN, CDR2 SYDVKM. Trimming took 5 bases from V and 7 from J; bases not matched to a gene: 10. This chain's CDR3 is CASSLEGALDGELFF. CDR3 in DNA: TGTGCCAGCAGTCTAGAGGGGGCTTTGGACGGGGAGCTGTTTTTT.

The rearrangement uses TRBV4-1 and TRBJ2-3; possibly TRBD1 for D (7 bases). Germline V CDR1 and CDR2: MGHRA, YSYEKL. There are 13 residues in the CDR3. The CDR3 is CAVRDRPTDTQYF. The DNA for the CDR3 is TGCGCTGTGCGGGACAGACCCACAGATACGCAGTATTTT.

The V and J genes are TRBV5-1 and TRBJ2-5; possibly TRBD1 for D (8 bases). This CDR3 has 14 amino acids. Trimming shortened V by 2 bases and J by 5 bases, and 13 bases separated the two germline ends. The V gene's germline CDR1 is SGHRS and CDR2 YFSETQ. The CDR3 protein is CASSLGQGGETQYF. As DNA, the CDR3 is TGCGCCAGCAGCTTAGGACAGGGAGGGGAGACCCAGTACTTC. Full variable domain (missing parts from reference TRBV5-1 and TRBJ2-5): KAGVTQTPRYLIKTRGQQVTLSCSPISGHRSVSWYQQTPGQGLQFLFEYFSETQRNKGNFPGRFSGRQFSNSRSEMNVSTLELGDSALYLCASSLGQGGETQYFGPGTRLLVL.